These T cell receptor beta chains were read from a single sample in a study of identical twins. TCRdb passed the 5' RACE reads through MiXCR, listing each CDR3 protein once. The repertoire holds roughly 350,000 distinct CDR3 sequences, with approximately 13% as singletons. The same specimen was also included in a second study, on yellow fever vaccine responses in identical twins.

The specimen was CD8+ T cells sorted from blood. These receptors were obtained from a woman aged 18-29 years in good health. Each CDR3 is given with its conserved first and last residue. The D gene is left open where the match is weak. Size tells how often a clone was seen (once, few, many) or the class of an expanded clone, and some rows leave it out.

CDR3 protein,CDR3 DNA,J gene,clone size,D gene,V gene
CASRVAGRFTDTQYF,TGTGCCAGCAGGGTAGCGGGGAGGTTCACAGATACGCAGTATTTT,TRBJ2-3,NA,TRBD2,TRBV28
CASGIGNEQFF,TGCGCCAGCGGGATAGGGAATGAGCAGTTCTTC,TRBJ2-1,few,NA,TRBV5-1
CASRRTGSSYNEQFF,TGTGCCAGCCGTCGGACAGGGAGCTCCTACAATGAGCAGTTCTTC,TRBJ2-1,many,TRBD1,TRBV6-1
CASRRTRFPYNEQFF,TGTGCCAGCAGGCGGACTAGATTTCCCTACAATGAGCAGTTCTTC,TRBJ2-1,few,TRBD2,TRBV12-3/TRBV12-4
CASSLGAGRADTQYF,TGTGCCAGCAGCTTAGGGGCAGGGAGGGCAGATACGCAGTATTTT,TRBJ2-3,NA,TRBD2,TRBV7-8
CASSEWLAGTDTQYF,TGTGCCAGCAGTGAATGGCTAGCGGGAACAGATACGCAGTATTTT,TRBJ2-3,NA,TRBD2,TRBV2
CSVVSGRGYEQYF,TGCAGCGTTGTGAGTGGGAGAGGGTACGAGCAGTACTTC,TRBJ2-7,NA,NA,TRBV29-1
CASTLTGTSYGYTF,TGTGCCAGCACCTTGACAGGAACTTCCTATGGCTACACCTTC,TRBJ1-2,NA,NA,TRBV28
CASRLSGNTIYF,TGTGCCAGCAGGCTCTCTGGAAACACCATATATTTT,TRBJ1-3,NA,NA,TRBV7-8
CASSQDRTGDTQYF,TGTGCCAGCAGCCAAGATCGGACCGGAGATACGCAGTATTTT,TRBJ2-3,NA,NA,TRBV3-1
CASSESPGPGEKLFF,TGTGCCAGCAGTGAAAGCCCCGGTCCCGGGGAAAAACTGTTTTTT,TRBJ1-4,NA,NA,TRBV6-1
CASSSPLSVSIYNEQFF,TGTGCCAGCAGCTCCCCCTTGAGCGTATCCATATACAATGAGCAGTTCTTC,TRBJ2-1,few,NA,TRBV14
CASSPYGLAGYNEQFF,TGTGCCAGCAGCCCCTATGGACTAGCGGGTTACAATGAGCAGTTCTTC,TRBJ2-1,few,TRBD2,TRBV7-3
CASSEAPWTSPSTQFF,TGTGCCAGCAGTGAAGCGCCCTGGACTAGCCCATCAACGCAGTTCTTC,TRBJ2-1,many,TRBD2,TRBV2
CASSGDRDNQPQHF,TGTGCCAGCAGCGGGGACAGGGACAATCAGCCCCAGCATTTT,TRBJ1-5,NA,TRBD1,TRBV6-1
CARKPDRQETQYF,TGTGCCAGAAAACCGGACAGACAAGAGACCCAGTACTTC,TRBJ2-5,NA,NA,TRBV12-3/TRBV12-4
CASSAWTGGKEMNTEAFF,TGTGCCAGCAGCGCTTGGACAGGGGGGAAAGAGATGAACACTGAAGCTTTCTTT,TRBJ1-1,NA,TRBD1,TRBV11-1
CASSEPTTDSWMYNEQFF,TGTGCCAGCAGTGAACCGACTACGGACTCCTGGATGTACAATGAGCAGTTCTTC,TRBJ2-1,few,NA,TRBV2
CASSPTGLAAGGPYNEQFF,TGTGCCAGCAGCCCTACGGGACTAGCCGCCGGGGGGCCTTACAATGAGCAGTTCTTC,TRBJ2-1,NA,TRBD2,TRBV7-3
CAIETGGNGYTF,TGTGCCATCGAGACAGGGGGGAATGGCTACACCTTC,TRBJ1-2,NA,TRBD1,TRBV10-3
CASSYLPSGRATRTDTQYF,TGTGCCAGCAGTTACCTCCCTAGCGGGAGGGCTACCCGCACAGATACGCAGTATTTT,TRBJ2-3,NA,TRBD2,TRBV6-5
CASTPGAGTEKLFF,TGTGCCAGCACCCCCGGGGCAGGGACCGAAAAACTGTTTTTT,TRBJ1-4,NA,NA,TRBV12-3/TRBV12-4
CSARTLAGETGELFF,TGCAGTGCTCGTACACTAGCGGGGGAAACCGGGGAGCTGTTTTTT,TRBJ2-2,NA,TRBD2,TRBV20-1
CASSLRWSSGTYEQYF,TGTGCCAGCAGTTTAAGGTGGTCTAGCGGGACCTACGAGCAGTACTTC,TRBJ2-7,few,TRBD2,TRBV12-3/TRBV12-4
CATSRDPLQPQHF,TGTGCCACCAGCAGAGATCCCCTACAGCCCCAGCATTTT,TRBJ1-5,few,NA,TRBV15
CTSSFPLTGGGYGYTF,TGTACCAGCAGCTTCCCTCTAACAGGGGGCGGCTATGGCTACACCTTC,TRBJ1-2,NA,TRBD1,TRBV7-9
CSAMTGLETQYF,TGCAGTGCTATGACAGGGTTGGAGACCCAGTACTTC,TRBJ2-5,few,TRBD1,TRBV20-1